This TCR beta chain appears in the sequencing data of a study of T cell responses to AZD1222 COVID-19 vaccine. Study outcomes and limitations: Females made up more of the donors, who were largely white British, and clonal diversity may have come out too low.

On this clone: What it binds is unknown.

The repertoire was sequenced with immunoSEQ multiplex PCR; TCRdb's copy has only in-frame clones and lacks some. The top ten hold approximately 28% of the sample, which has under 150,000 clones, roughly 91% seen once. The length of the CDR3 is 15 residues. Germline CDR1 is PRHDT and CDR2 is FYEKMQ (reference sequence). Germline trimming cut 6 bases from V and 0 bases from J; bases unmatched to any gene: 5. The clonotype comes from an adult in good health. This chain links TRBV13 with TRBJ1-3; 7 positions agree with TRBD1. Sample: peripheral blood, taken on day 0 of AZD1222 vaccination. CDR3 sequence reads: CASSRQGHSGNTIYF. The CDR3 DNA reads TGTGCCAGCAGTCGACAGGGACACTCTGGAAACACCATATATTTT.